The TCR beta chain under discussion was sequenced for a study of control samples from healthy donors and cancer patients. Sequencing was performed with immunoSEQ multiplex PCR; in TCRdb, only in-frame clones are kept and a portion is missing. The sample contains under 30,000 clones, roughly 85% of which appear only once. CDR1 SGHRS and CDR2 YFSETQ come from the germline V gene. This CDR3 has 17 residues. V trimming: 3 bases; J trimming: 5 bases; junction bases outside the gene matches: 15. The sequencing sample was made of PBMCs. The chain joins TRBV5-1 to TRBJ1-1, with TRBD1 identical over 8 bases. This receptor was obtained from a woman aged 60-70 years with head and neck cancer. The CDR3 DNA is TGCGCCAGCAGCTGGGAGAGACAGGGGTTGAAGGCAACTGAAGCTTTCTTT. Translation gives CASSWERQGLKATEAFF. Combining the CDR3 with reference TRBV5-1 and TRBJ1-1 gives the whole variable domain KAGVTQTPRYLIKTRGQQVTLSCSPISGHRSVSWYQQTPGQGLQFLFEYFSETQRNKGNFPGRFSGRQFSNSRSEMNVSTLELGDSALYLCASSWERQGLKATEAFFGQGTRLTVV.